These 23 T cell receptor beta chains share one sample of origin, sequenced in a study of shared clonotypes between healthy human individuals. Data came from immunoSEQ multiplex PCR; TCRdb stores just in-frame clones and leaves some out. Among about 710,000 clones listed, roughly 73% were seen once. Sample: memory CD4+ T cells sorted from blood. Sample subset: CD45RA-negative fraction. The receptor set was obtained from a woman aged 30 to 39 in good health.

In the case of this clone: This likely came from a read error, as a far larger clone is one base away. The CDR3 here is CSIYQGDYGYTF. The DNA of the CDR3 is TGCAGCATTTATCAGGGCGACTATGGCTACACCTTC. The chain uses TRBV29-1 and TRBJ1-2; D is possibly TRBD1 (5 bases). The CDR3 length is 12 residues. V was clipped by 8 bases and J by 3 bases, with 13 bases between them. Per the germline V gene, CDR1 is SQVTM and CDR2 is ANQGSEA.

DNA of the CDR3: TGTGCCAGCAGTGAAACACAGGCGTTGAACTATGGCTACACCTTC. It is translated as CASSETQALNYGYTF. The chain carries TRBV6-1 and TRBJ1-2; possible D gene TRBD1, 5 bases. Germline loops: CDR1 MNHNS, CDR2 SASEGT. This CDR3 spans 15 amino acids. The V end was cut by 2 bases, the J end by 2 bases, with 12 bases between.

This clone showed up just once. The chain links TRBV27 to TRBJ2-3, with D unclear. Looked up from germline, CDR1 is MNHEY and CDR2 is SMNVEV (reference sequence). The CDR3 is made up of 16 amino acids. V was cut by 1 base and J by 0 bases, with 11 bases left in between. In DNA, the CDR3 is TGTGCCAGCAGTTTATTCCCCGTGTCTAGCACAGATACGCAGTATTTT. Protein: CASSLFPVSSTDTQYF.

This clone was detected ten times or more. The same CDR3 can be traced to other DNA sequences in this sample. The chain employs TRBV5-1 and TRBJ1-2; D possibly corresponds to TRBD1 (6 bases). With 0 bases removed from V and 5 bases from J, the gap between germline ends came to 8 bases. The CDR3 spans 13 residues. Germline assignment: CDR1 SGHRS and CDR2 YFSETQ. The CDR3 loop reads CASSLGDIYGYTF. CDR3 DNA: TGCGCCAGCAGCTTGGGGGACATTTATGGCTACACCTTC.

The V gene is TRBV29-1, the J gene TRBJ2-1; 9 bases are a match to TRBD1. The CDR3 spans 12 residues. Germline lookup yields CDR1 SQVTM and CDR2 ANQGSEA. V shed 4 bases and J 5 bases; nucleotides not matched to a gene: 0. This CDR3 reads CSVGTGDNEQFF. Here the CDR3 DNA reads TGCAGCGTTGGGACAGGGGACAATGAGCAGTTCTTC.

The chain has TRBV7-8 and TRBJ1-1, with 10 bases aligning to TRBD1. CDR1 and CDR2 from the germline V gene are SGHVS and FQNEAQ. Trimming at V came to 5 bases and at J to 6 bases, leaving 9 bases not matched to a gene. The CDR3 covers 15 residues. CDR3 nucleotides: TGTGCCAGCAGCACGGGACAGGGGACGTTCGCTGAAGCTTTCTTT. It translates to CASSTGQGTFAEAFF. The full variable domain, in which reference TRBV7-8 and TRBJ1-1 provide the parts outside the CDR3, is GAGVSQSPRYKVAKRGQDVALRCDPISGHVSLFWYQQALGQGPEFLTYFQNEAQLDKSGLPSDRFFAERPEGSVSTLKIQRTQQEDSAVYLCASSTGQGTFAEAFFGQGTRLTVV.

The chain couples TRBV13 to TRBJ2-1; tentative D call: TRBD1 (6 bases). Germline CDR1 and CDR2: PRHDT and FYEKMQ (reference sequence). CDR3 length: 14 amino acids. Deletions cut 5 bases from V and 7 bases from J, with 15 bases between. DNA for the CDR3: TGTGCCAGCAGCGCCGGGACATCTCTGAATGAGCAGTTCTTC. Translation gives CASSAGTSLNEQFF.

The chain couples TRBV27 to TRBJ1-2; weak D call: TRBD1 (6 bases). Between the trimmed V and J ends, which lost 1 base and 4 bases, there was a span of 10 bases. The CDR3 length is 14 residues. Germline V gene lookup returns CDR1 MNHEY and CDR2 SMNVEV (reference sequence). The CDR3 DNA follows: TGTGCCAGCAGTTTATGGCCGGACAGCTATGGCTACACCTTC. Encoded protein: CASSLWPDSYGYTF.

This chain links TRBV5-1 with TRBJ2-5, with a tentative D call TRBD2 (6 bases). V lost 1 base and J 5 bases, leaving 12 bases between the germline ends. Looked up from germline, CDR1 is SGHRS and CDR2 is YFSETQ. The CDR3 consists of 14 residues. The CDR3 here is CASSLFGGTETQYF. The CDR3 nucleotides are TGCGCCAGCAGCTTGTTCGGGGGAACGGAGACCCAGTACTTC.

This chain links TRBV6-5 with TRBJ2-2; 8 positions match TRBD2. The CDR3 extends over 15 amino acids. The trim removed 5 bases at V and 2 bases at J, leaving 4 bases unmatched. Germline V gives CDR1 MNHEY, CDR2 SVGAGI. The CDR3 region has the DNA TGTGCCAGCAGTCTACTAGCGGTTAACACCGGGGAGCTGTTTTTT. Translating gives CASSLLAVNTGELFF.

The V gene is TRBV7-9, the J gene TRBJ1-2; D not resolved. In germline, CDR1 is SEHNR, CDR2 FQNEAQ (reference sequence). V gave up 2 bases and J gave up 7 bases, with 14 bases separating them. This CDR3 comprises 14 residues. DNA of the CDR3: TGTGCCAGCAGCTTATCAAGGAGCCCGCCTGGCTACACCTTC. Residues: CASSLSRSPPGYTF.

On this clone: Being one base from a much bigger clone, this may be a read error. At the DNA level, this CDR3 is encoded by other sequences in the same sample as well. The chain joins TRBV11-3 to TRBJ2-1; TRBD1 might be the D (6 bases). V dropped 2 bases and J dropped 0 bases, with 8 bases sitting between them. Germline V gives CDR1 SGHNT, CDR2 YENEEA. This CDR3 contains 15 residues. The CDR3 loop is CASSLQGSSYNEQFF. In DNA, the CDR3 is TGTGCCAGCAGCTTACAGGGGAGCTCCTACAATGAGCAGTTCTTC.

J is TRBJ2-7 and V is TRBV30; 7 nucleotides match TRBD2. The CDR3 contains 13 residues. V lost 4 bases to trimming and J lost 6 bases; unmatched junction nucleotides: 9. Per germline, CDR1 GTSNPN and CDR2 SVGIG (reference sequence). This CDR3 is CAWTRGLVPEQYF. In DNA, the CDR3 is TGTGCCTGGACAAGAGGACTAGTCCCCGAGCAGTACTTC. The full variable domain, with the rest looked up from reference TRBV30 and TRBJ2-7, is SQTIHQWPATLVQPVGSPLSLECTVEGTSNPNLYWYRQAAGRGLQLLFYSVGIGQISSEVPQNLSASRPQDRQFILSSKKLLLSDSGFYLCAWTRGLVPEQYFGPGTRLTVT.

By sample fraction, this clone is medium-sized. This rearrangement joins TRBV6-5 to TRBJ1-5, with 9 bases lining up with TRBD1. The CDR3 is made up of 14 amino acids. Germline V gene data show CDR1 as MNHEY and CDR2 as SVGAGI. Trimming removed 5 bases from V and 2 bases from J; junction bases left unmatched: 1. CDR3 sequence reads: CASSDRGGNQPQHF. Here the CDR3 DNA reads TGTGCCAGCAGTGACAGGGGGGGCAATCAGCCCCAGCATTTT.

V is TRBV6-4 and J is TRBJ2-6, with 11 bases lining up with TRBD2. This CDR3 is built from 17 residues. Germline V gives CDR1 MRHNA, CDR2 SNTAGT. Trimming removed 6 bases from V and 1 base from J; junction bases left unmatched: 5. The CDR3 nucleotides are TGTGCCAGCAGGCCCTCTAGCGGGAGGTCTGGGGCCAACGTCCTGACTTTC. Protein sequence: CASRPSSGRSGANVLTF.

There are a few counts of this clone. The chain couples TRBV29-1 to TRBJ2-1, with TRBD2 matching 8 bases. Germline V gene lookup returns CDR1 SQVTM and CDR2 ANQGSEA. The CDR3 has 14 residues. Trimming cost V 3 bases and J 7 bases; bases outside gene matches: 8. CDR3 in amino acids: CSVEAAGDSNEQFF. The CDR3 DNA sequence: TGCAGCGTTGAGGCAGCGGGAGATAGTAATGAGCAGTTCTTC.

This CDR3 is CAWSQDRQGRYTF. CDR3 in DNA: TGTGCCTGGAGTCAGGACCGCCAAGGAAGGTACACCTTC. V and J are TRBV30 and TRBJ1-2; D not certain. V was shortened by 2 bases and J by 11 bases, with 18 bases between the two germline ends. Germline V gene lookup returns CDR1 GTSNPN and CDR2 SVGIG (reference sequence). The length of the CDR3 is 13 residues.

V usage is TRBV5-1 and J usage is TRBJ2-5; no firm D call. The V end was cut by 4 bases, the J end by 1 base, with 14 bases between. The CDR3 consists of 15 residues. Germline values: CDR1 SGHRS, CDR2 YFSETQ. The CDR3 region has the DNA TGCGCCAGCAGCCTGCGTGGCGGAATCCAAGAGACCCAGTACTTC. Its translation is CASSLRGGIQETQYF.

This chain joins TRBV2 and TRBJ1-5, with D uncertain. The CDR3 is made up of 13 amino acids. Germline loops: CDR1 SNHLY, CDR2 FYNNEI. Trimming removed 0 bases at V and 6 bases at J, with 6 bases between. This CDR3 is CASSEALFQPQHF. Here the CDR3 DNA reads TGTGCCAGCAGTGAAGCGCTTTTTCAGCCCCAGCATTTT.

The rearrangement links TRBV18 to TRBJ2-6, with TRBD2 as a possible D gene (6 bases). Per germline, CDR1 KGHSH and CDR2 LQKENI. The CDR3 contains 16 residues. The V end lost 3 bases, the J end lost 4 bases, and 13 bases lay between the germline ends. CDR3 residues: CASSPGGGAGANVLTF. For the CDR3, the DNA is TGTGCCAGCTCACCGGGTGGAGGGGCCGGGGCCAACGTCCTGACTTTC.

This clone came up a few times. The chain links TRBV19 to TRBJ1-1, with D hard to call. The CDR3 extends over 14 amino acids. The germline V gene has CDR1 LNHDA and CDR2 SQIVND (reference sequence). Between the trimmed V and J ends, which lost 7 bases and 2 bases, there was a span of 14 bases. CDR3 in amino acids: CASTSWQVNTEAFF. CDR3 nucleotide sequence: TGTGCCAGTACCTCCTGGCAGGTCAACACTGAAGCTTTCTTT.

V is TRBV25-1 and J is TRBJ2-5, with D unclear. Trimming removed 7 bases from V and 1 base from J, with 13 bases in between. Germline CDR1 and CDR2: MGHDK and SYGVNS. The CDR3 is 14 residues long. The CDR3, as DNA: TGTGCCAGCACATCTCCCTGGGCCCAAGAGACCCAGTACTTC. Its translation: CASTSPWAQETQYF.

This chain connects TRBV19 to TRBJ2-4; D is uncertain. The CDR3 consists of 18 residues. Trimming removed 1 base from V and 0 bases from J, with 16 bases in between. Germline lookup yields CDR1 LNHDA and CDR2 SQIVND (reference sequence). The DNA of the CDR3 is TGTGCCAGTAGTATAGGATGGACGGGTAGCTTAGCCAAAAACATTCAGTACTTC. Translated, it gives CASSIGWTGSLAKNIQYF.